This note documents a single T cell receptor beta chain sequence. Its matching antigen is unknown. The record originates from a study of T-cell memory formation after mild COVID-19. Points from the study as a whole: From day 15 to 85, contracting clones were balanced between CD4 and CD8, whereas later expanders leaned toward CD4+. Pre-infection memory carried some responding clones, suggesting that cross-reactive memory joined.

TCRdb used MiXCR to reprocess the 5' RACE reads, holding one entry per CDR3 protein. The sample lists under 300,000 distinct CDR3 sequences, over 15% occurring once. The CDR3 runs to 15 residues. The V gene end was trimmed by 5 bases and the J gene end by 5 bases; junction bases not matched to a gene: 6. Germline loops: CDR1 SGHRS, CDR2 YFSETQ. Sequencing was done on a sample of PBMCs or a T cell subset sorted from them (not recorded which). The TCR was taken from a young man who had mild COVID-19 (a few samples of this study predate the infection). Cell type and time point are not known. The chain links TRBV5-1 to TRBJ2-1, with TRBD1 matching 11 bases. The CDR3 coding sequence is TGCGCCAGCAGAAGGGACAGGGGGTTCGACAATGAGCAGTTCTTC. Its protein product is CASRRDRGFDNEQFF.